These 17 T cell receptor beta chains originate from one sample sequenced in a study of OX40 agonist ivuxolimab in advanced cancers. Measured with immunoSEQ multiplex PCR; TCRdb has only the in-frame clones, and not every one. This table holds under 65,000 clones, about 85% found once. This sample comprised CD4+ or CD8+ T cells sorted from blood, obtained in a trial of the OX40 agonist ivuxolimab. The receptor source for this set is an adult with an advanced solid tumor such as melanoma, head and neck, liver or kidney cancer.

This clone was detected only once. V and J are TRBV30 and TRBJ1-5; 7 bases agree with TRBD1. The CDR3 loop spans 17 amino acids. Trimming removed 0 bases from V and 7 bases from J; junction bases left unmatched: 15. CDR1 is GTSNPN and CDR2 is SVGIG in the germline V gene (reference sequence). CDR3 bases: TGTGCCTGGAGTGTACGTTGGATGACAGGGAGGCTGCAGCCCCAGCATTTT. Translation gives CAWSVRWMTGRLQPQHF.

This clone rates as medium-sized. The chain has TRBV6-5 and TRBJ1-2; maybe TRBD1 (5 bases). Germline V lookup: CDR1 MNHEY, CDR2 SVGAGI. This CDR3 contains 14 residues. Deletions cut 4 bases from V and 4 bases from J, with 13 bases between. For the CDR3, the DNA is TGTGCCAGCAGTTCCCTCGGGGGAGGCTATGGCTACACCTTC. Translated: CASSSLGGGYGYTF.

The V gene is TRBV7-2, the J gene TRBJ1-2, with 8 positions matching TRBD1. Germline V lookup: CDR1 SGHTA, CDR2 FQGNSA. The CDR3 extends over 15 amino acids. Trimming cost V 5 bases and J 6 bases; bases outside gene matches: 11. CDR3 amino acids: CASSTYDRGGNGYTF. Here the CDR3 DNA reads TGTGCCAGCAGCACCTACGACAGGGGTGGGAATGGCTACACCTTC. The full variable domain, in which reference TRBV7-2 and TRBJ1-2 provide the parts outside the CDR3, is GAGVSQSPSNKVTEKGKDVELRCDPISGHTALYWYRQSLGQGLEFLIYFQGNSAPDKSGLPSDRFSAERTGGSVSTLTIQRTQQEDSAVYLCASSTYDRGGNGYTFGSGTRLTVV.

The chain couples TRBV9 to TRBJ1-3, with D uncertain. CDR1 is SGDLS, CDR2 YYNGEE, per germline. The CDR3 has 16 amino acids. V lost 0 bases and J lost 0, with 10 bases in between. Here the CDR3 DNA reads TGTGCCAGCAGCGTAGACGGCAGACCCTCTGGAAACACCATATATTTT. It specifies CASSVDGRPSGNTIYF. Variable domain in full (rest from reference TRBV9 and TRBJ1-3): DSGVTQTPKHLITATGQRVTLRCSPRSGDLSVYWYQQSLDQGLQFLIQYYNGEERAKGNILERFSAQQFPDLHSELNLSSLELGDSALYFCASSVDGRPSGNTIYFGEGSWLTVV.

The rearrangement links TRBV7-9 to TRBJ2-7; D not resolved. The germline V gene has CDR1 SEHNR and CDR2 FQNEAQ (reference sequence). V gave up 1 base and J gave up 1 base, with 11 bases separating them. The CDR3 has 15 amino acids. CDR3: CASSLGQAVSYEQYV. In DNA form, the CDR3 reads TGTGCCAGCAGCTTAGGTCAGGCGGTTTCCTACGAGCAGTACGTC.

This clone was seen a single time. The gene calls are TRBV4-3 and TRBJ2-1; 7 bases agree with TRBD2. The trim removed 3 bases at V and 10 bases at J, leaving 9 bases unmatched. The CDR3 runs to 14 residues. Germline CDR1 reads LGHNA; CDR2 reads YSLEER. DNA for the CDR3: TGCGCCAGCAGCCAGGGTACGGGGGGTGGGGAGCAGTTCTTC. Its protein product is CASSQGTGGGEQFF.

The CDR3 nucleotides read TGTGCCAGCAGCGTGGGGACAGGGGGACCCGGGGCTTTCTTT. The encoded protein is CASSVGTGGPGAFF. The chain has TRBV9 and TRBJ1-1; TRBD1 agrees at 11 bases. The germline CDR1 and CDR2 sequences are SGDLS and YYNGEE. The CDR3 is 14 amino acids. V dropped 2 bases and J dropped 11; count of bases not matched to a gene: 8.

This clone was seen a handful of times. The chain recombines TRBV7-9 with TRBJ2-5, with D uncertain. The CDR3 has 12 amino acids. Per germline, CDR1 SEHNR and CDR2 FQNEAQ (reference sequence). Trimming cost V 4 bases and J 5 bases, with 8 bases left between them. CDR3 bases: TGTGCCAGCAGCTCGCTCGGGGAGACCCAGTACTTC. It specifies CASSSLGETQYF.

V usage is TRBV7-6 and J usage is TRBJ2-5; 8 positions agree with TRBD1. The germline V gene encodes CDR1 SGHVS and CDR2 FNYEAQ. With 10 bases clipped from V and 5 bases from J, the junction kept 18 bases outside the gene matches. The CDR3 consists of 16 residues. The CDR3 DNA sequence: TGTGCCATTGAGAGGGATGTTCAGGGGGCGCGGGAGACCCAGTACTTC. Residues: CAIERDVQGARETQYF. The full variable domain, in which reference TRBV7-6 and TRBJ2-5 provide the parts outside the CDR3, is GAGVSQSPRYKVTKRGQDVALRCDPISGHVSLYWYRQALGQGPEFLTYFNYEAQQDKSGLPNDRFSAERPEGSISTLTIQRTEQRDSAMYRCAIERDVQGARETQYFGPGTRLLVL.

This chain uses TRBV7-8 with TRBJ1-2; D is perhaps TRBD1 (5 bases). V lost 1 base to trimming and J lost 2 bases, with 8 bases between them. The CDR3 consists of 14 residues. Germline lookup yields CDR1 SGHVS and CDR2 FQNEAQ. The CDR3 bases are TGTGCCAGCAGCTTAGATGGGGGAAACTATGGCTACACCTTC. Protein product: CASSLDGGNYGYTF.

The chain combines TRBV5-8 with TRBJ1-4, with D unresolved. Trimming cost V 0 bases and J 8 bases, with 2 bases left between them. Germline lookup yields CDR1 SGHTS and CDR2 YDEGEE. There are 11 residues in the CDR3. The CDR3 reads CASSLGEKLFF. DNA for the CDR3: TGTGCCAGCAGCTTGGGCGAAAAACTGTTTTTT.

This clone was found a few times. The rearrangement uses TRBV6-1 and TRBJ1-1, with D maybe TRBD1 (6 bases). V shed 6 bases and J shed 1 base, with 15 bases lying between them. This CDR3 has 15 amino acids. CDR1 is MNHNS, CDR2 SASEGT, per germline. CDR3 loop: CASRLYGQSNTEAFF. The CDR3 nucleotides are TGTGCCAGCAGATTATATGGACAGTCGAACACTGAAGCTTTCTTT.

The V and J genes are TRBV28 and TRBJ1-5; the match to TRBD1 covers 10 bases. CDR1 and CDR2 from the germline V gene are MDHEN and SYDVKM. V lost 5 bases and J lost 1; bases outside the gene matches: 14. This CDR3 spans 19 amino acids. The CDR3 nucleotides read TGTGCCAGCAGTGTAAGACAGGGGGCCATGGGGGTAAGCAATCAGCCCCAGCATTTT. It specifies CASSVRQGAMGVSNQPQHF.

The V and J genes are TRBV19 and TRBJ1-5; TRBD1 agrees at 9 bases. The CDR3 covers 14 residues. The J segment lost 5 bases and the V segment lost 5 bases, leaving 4 bases of the junction unmatched. CDR1 and CDR2 from the germline V gene are LNHDA and SQIVND (reference sequence). As DNA, the CDR3 is TGTGCCAGTAGTCTGGGACAGGGCTATCAGCCCCAGCATTTT. Translated: CASSLGQGYQPQHF.

This rearrangement joins TRBV2 to TRBJ1-2; D gene uncertain. The CDR3 runs to 13 residues. The germline V gene encodes CDR1 SNHLY and CDR2 FYNNEI. The V end lost 2 bases, the J end lost 7 bases, and 11 bases lay between the germline ends. The CDR3 nucleotides are TGTGCCAGCAGTGAAAATCGGGGTTCTGGCTACACCTTC. Protein: CASSENRGSGYTF. Full variable domain (rest looked up from reference TRBV2 and TRBJ1-2): EPEVTQTPSHQVTQMGQEVILRCVPISNHLYFYWYRQILGQKVEFLVSFYNNEISEKSEIFDDQFSVERPDGSNFTLKIRSTKLEDSAMYFCASSENRGSGYTFGSGTRLTVV.

This clone was picked up one time. The chain links TRBV5-4 to TRBJ2-3; 8 bases line up with TRBD2. CDR1 and CDR2 from the germline V gene are SGHNT and YYREEE (reference sequence). CDR3 length: 15 residues. Trimming at V came to 0 bases and at J to 5 bases, leaving 5 bases not matched to a gene. For the CDR3, the DNA is TGTGCCAGCAGCTTGGGGGGGCGGGGGGAAGATACGCAGTATTTT. It translates to CASSLGGRGEDTQYF.

The V call is TRBV19, the J call TRBJ2-1, with a possible D match to TRBD1 (6 bases). Germline CDR1 and CDR2: LNHDA and SQIVND (reference sequence). V lost 7 bases and J lost 7, with 20 bases in between. This CDR3 contains 15 residues. CDR3 in DNA: TGTGCCAGTACCAACCCCCCCACAGGGATTAATGAGCAGTTCTTC. Translation gives CASTNPPTGINEQFF.